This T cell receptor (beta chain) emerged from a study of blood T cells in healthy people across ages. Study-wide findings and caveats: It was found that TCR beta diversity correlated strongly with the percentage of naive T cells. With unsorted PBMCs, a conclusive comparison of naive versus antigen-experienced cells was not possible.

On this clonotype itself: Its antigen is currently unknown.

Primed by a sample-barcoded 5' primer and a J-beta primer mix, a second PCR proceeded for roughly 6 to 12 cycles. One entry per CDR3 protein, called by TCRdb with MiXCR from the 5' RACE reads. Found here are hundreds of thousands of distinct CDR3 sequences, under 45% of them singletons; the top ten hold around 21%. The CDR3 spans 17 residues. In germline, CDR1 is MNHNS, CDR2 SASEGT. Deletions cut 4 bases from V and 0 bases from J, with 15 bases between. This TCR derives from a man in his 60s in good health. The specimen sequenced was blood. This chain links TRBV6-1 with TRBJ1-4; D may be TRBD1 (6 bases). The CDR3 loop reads CASSATHRTATNEKLFF. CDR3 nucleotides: TGTGCCAGCAGTGCGACCCACCGGACAGCAACTAATGAAAAACTGTTTTTT.